This T cell receptor beta chain was profiled in a study of blood T cell repertoires in COVID-19. Study-wide context: Acute and convalescent COVID-19 specimens originated in the United States, Italy and Spain.

Individuals drawn from under 30 US areas were about 18 to 89 years old. Which cohort a participant joined came from the clinical history participants gave. Looked up from germline, CDR1 is SNHLY and CDR2 is FYNNEI. V was shortened by 6 bases and J by 2 bases, with 13 bases between the two germline ends. There are 14 residues in the CDR3. In the original workflow: Nucleated cell counts were estimated from reference gene primer amplification. Clones were sequenced by immunoSEQ multiplex PCR, and TCRdb holds only the in-frame ones, with some missing. Clonal size and the V and J genes are those of that table, whereas D and trimming came from the DNA. The sample gives fewer than 350,000 clones, roughly 90% of which show up once; about 2.1% is in the top ten.

The source material was PBMCs or T cells enriched from blood (not recorded which). The TCR sequence derives from a woman aged 40 to 50 with acute COVID-19. V gene TRBV2 combines with J gene TRBJ1-1, with TRBD1 as a possible D gene (6 bases). CDR3 nucleotides: TGTGCCAGCAGCGACAGGTCAAGAAACACTGAAGCTTTCTTT. It encodes CASSDRSRNTEAFF.